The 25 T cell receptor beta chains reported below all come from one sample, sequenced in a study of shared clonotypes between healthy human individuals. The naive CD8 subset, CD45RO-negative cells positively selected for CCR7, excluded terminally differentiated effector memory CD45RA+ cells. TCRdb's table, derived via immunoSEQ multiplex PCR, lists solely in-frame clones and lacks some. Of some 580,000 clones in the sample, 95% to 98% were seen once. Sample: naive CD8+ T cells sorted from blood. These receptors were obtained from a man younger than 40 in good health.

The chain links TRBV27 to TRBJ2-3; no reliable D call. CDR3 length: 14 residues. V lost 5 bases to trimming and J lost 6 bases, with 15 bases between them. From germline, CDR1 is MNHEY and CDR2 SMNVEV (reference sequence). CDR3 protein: CASSDNTYADTQYF. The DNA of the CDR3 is TGTGCCAGCAGTGACAACACATACGCGGATACGCAGTATTTT.

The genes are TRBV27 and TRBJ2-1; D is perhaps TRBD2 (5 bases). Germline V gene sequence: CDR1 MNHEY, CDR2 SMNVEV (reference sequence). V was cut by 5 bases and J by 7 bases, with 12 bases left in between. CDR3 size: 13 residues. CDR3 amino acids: CASSPGLFNEQFF. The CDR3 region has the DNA TGTGCCAGCAGTCCCGGACTGTTTAATGAGCAGTTCTTC.

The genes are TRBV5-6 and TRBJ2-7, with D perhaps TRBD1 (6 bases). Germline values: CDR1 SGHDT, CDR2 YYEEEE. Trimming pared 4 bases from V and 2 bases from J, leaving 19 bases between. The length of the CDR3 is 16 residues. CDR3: CASSGSTGLITYEQYF. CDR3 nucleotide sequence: TGTGCCAGCAGCGGATCGACAGGACTTATCACCTACGAGCAGTACTTC.

The chain's CDR3 is CASSYQVQGVYEQYF. DNA of the CDR3: TGTGCCAGCAGTTACCAGGTTCAGGGTGTCTACGAGCAGTACTTC. The chain links TRBV6-5 to TRBJ2-7; D is perhaps TRBD1 (5 bases). V was clipped by 2 bases and J by 3 bases, with 14 bases between them. The CDR3 consists of 15 residues. Per germline, CDR1 MNHEY and CDR2 SVGAGI.

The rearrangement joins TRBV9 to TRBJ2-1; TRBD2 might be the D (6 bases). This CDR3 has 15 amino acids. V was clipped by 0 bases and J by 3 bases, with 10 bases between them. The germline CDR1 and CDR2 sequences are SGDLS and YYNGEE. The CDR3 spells CASSVDWTIYNEQFF. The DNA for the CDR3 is TGTGCCAGCAGCGTAGACTGGACTATCTACAATGAGCAGTTCTTC.

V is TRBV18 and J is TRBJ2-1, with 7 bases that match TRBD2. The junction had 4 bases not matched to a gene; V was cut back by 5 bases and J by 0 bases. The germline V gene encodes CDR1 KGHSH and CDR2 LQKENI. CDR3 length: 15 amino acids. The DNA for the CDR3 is TGTGCCAGCTCAGTGGGGGGGAGCTCCTACAATGAGCAGTTCTTC. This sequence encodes CASSVGGSSYNEQFF.

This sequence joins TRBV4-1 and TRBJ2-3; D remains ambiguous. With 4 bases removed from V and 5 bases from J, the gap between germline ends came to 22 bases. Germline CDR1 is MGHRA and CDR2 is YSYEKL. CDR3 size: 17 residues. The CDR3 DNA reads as TGCGCCAGCAGCCCAAGAGCGCGCGAATGGTCCCAAGATACGCAGTATTTT. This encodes CASSPRAREWSQDTQYF.

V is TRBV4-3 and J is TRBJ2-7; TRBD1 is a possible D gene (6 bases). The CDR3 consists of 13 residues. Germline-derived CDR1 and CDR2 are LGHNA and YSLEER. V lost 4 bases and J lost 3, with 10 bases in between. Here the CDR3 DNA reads TGCGCCAGCAGCCCAGGGGTAAGCTACGAGCAGTACTTC. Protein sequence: CASSPGVSYEQYF.

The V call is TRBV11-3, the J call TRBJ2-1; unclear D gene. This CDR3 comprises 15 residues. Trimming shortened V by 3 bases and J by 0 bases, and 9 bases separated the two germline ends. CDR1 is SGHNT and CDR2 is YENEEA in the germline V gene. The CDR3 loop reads CASSFGRNSYNEQFF. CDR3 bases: TGTGCCAGCAGCTTTGGGCGGAACTCCTACAATGAGCAGTTCTTC.

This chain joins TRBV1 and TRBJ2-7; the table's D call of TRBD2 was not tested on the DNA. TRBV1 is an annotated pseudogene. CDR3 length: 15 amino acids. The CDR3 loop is CTSSQVAVRPYEQYF. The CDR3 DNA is TGCACCAGCAGCCAGGTAGCGGTGAGACCCTACGAGCAGTACTTC.

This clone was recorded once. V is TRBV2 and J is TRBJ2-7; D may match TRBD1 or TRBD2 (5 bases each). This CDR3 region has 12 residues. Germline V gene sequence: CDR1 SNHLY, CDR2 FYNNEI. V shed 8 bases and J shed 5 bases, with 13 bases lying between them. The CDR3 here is CASRGFRHEQYF. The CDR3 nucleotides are TGTGCCAGCCGGGGCTTTAGGCACGAGCAGTACTTC.

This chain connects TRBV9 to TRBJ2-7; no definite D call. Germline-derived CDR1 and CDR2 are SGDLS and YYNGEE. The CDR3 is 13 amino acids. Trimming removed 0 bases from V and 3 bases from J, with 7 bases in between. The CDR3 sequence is CASSVDPFYEQYF. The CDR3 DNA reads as TGTGCCAGCAGCGTAGACCCCTTCTACGAGCAGTACTTC. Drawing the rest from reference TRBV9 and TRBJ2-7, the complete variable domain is DSGVTQTPKHLITATGQRVTLRCSPRSGDLSVYWYQQSLDQGLQFLIQYYNGEERAKGNILERFSAQQFPDLHSELNLSSLELGDSALYFCASSVDPFYEQYFGPGTRLTVT.

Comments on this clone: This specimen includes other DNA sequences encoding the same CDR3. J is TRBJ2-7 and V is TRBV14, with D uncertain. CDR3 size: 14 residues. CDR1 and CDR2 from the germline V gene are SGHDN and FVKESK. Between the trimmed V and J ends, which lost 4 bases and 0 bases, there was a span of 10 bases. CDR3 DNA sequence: TGTGCCAGCAGCCCCCTGGCAGGCTCCTACGAGCAGTACTTC. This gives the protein CASSPLAGSYEQYF.

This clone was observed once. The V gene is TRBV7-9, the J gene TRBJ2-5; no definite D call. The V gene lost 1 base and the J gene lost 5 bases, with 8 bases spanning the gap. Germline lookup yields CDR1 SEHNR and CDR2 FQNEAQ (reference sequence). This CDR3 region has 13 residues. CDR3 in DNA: TGTGCCAGCAGCTTAGGGTACGAGGAGACCCAGTACTTC. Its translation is CASSLGYEETQYF.

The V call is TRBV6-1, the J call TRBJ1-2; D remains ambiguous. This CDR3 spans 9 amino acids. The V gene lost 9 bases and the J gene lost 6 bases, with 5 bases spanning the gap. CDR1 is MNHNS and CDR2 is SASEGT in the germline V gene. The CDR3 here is CASGDGYTF. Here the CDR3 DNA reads TGTGCCAGTGGTGATGGCTACACCTTC.

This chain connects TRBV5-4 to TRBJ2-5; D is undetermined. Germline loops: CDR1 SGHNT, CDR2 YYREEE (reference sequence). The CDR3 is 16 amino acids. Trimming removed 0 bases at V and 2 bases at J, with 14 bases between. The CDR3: CASSLAFMGTQETQYF. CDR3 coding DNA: TGTGCCAGCAGCTTGGCCTTTATGGGCACGCAAGAGACCCAGTACTTC.

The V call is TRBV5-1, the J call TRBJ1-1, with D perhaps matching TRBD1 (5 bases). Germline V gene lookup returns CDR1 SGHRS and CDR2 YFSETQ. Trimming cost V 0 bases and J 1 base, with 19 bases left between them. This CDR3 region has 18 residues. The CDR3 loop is CASSLGIRDLQENTEAFF. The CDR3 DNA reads TGCGCCAGCAGCTTGGGAATCCGGGACCTGCAGGAGAACACTGAAGCTTTCTTT.

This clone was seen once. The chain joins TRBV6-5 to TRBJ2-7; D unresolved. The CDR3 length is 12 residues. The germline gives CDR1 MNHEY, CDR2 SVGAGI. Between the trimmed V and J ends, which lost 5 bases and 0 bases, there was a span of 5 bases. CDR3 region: CASSTPSYEQYF. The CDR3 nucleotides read TGTGCCAGCAGTACCCCCTCCTACGAGCAGTACTTC.

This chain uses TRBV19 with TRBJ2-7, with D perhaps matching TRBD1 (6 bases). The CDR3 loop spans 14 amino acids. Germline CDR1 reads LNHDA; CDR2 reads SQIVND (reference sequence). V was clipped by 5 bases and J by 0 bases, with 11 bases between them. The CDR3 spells CASSSGQISYEQYF. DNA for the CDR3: TGTGCCAGTAGTTCGGGACAAATCTCCTACGAGCAGTACTTC.

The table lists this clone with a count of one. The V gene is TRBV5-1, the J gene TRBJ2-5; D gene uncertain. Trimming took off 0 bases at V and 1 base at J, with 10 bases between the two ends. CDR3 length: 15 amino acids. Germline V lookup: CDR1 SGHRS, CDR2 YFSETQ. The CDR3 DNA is TGCGCCAGCAGCTTGGTACCCAGGCTCCAAGAGACCCAGTACTTC. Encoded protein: CASSLVPRLQETQYF.

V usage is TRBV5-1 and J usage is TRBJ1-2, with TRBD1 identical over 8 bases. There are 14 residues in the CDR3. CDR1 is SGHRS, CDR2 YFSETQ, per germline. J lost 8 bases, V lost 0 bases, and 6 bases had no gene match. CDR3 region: CASSLAQGAHGYTF. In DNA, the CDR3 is TGCGCCAGCAGCTTGGCCCAGGGGGCGCACGGCTACACCTTC.

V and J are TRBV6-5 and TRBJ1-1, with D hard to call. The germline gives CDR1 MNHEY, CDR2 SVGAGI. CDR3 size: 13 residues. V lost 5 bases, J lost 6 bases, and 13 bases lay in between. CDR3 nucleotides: TGTGCCAGCAGTGCCCGGAACGGGCCTGAAGCTTTCTTT. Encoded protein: CASSARNGPEAFF.

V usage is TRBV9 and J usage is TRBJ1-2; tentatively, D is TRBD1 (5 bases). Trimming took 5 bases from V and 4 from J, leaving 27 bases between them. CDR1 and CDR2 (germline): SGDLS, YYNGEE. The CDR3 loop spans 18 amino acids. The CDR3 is CASSAINRGSPPGYGYTF. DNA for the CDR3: TGTGCCAGCAGTGCCATAAATCGGGGCTCCCCCCCCGGCTATGGCTACACCTTC.

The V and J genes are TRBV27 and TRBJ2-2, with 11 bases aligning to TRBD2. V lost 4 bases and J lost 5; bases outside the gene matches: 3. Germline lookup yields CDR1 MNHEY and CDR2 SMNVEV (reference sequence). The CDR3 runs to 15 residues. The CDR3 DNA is TGTGCCAGCAGTTCGGGACTAGCGGTGACCGGGGAGCTGTTTTTT. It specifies CASSSGLAVTGELFF.

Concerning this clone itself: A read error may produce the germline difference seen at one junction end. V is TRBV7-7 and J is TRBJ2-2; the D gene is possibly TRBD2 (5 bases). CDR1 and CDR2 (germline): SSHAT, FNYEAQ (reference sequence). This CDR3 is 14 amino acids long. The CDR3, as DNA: TGTGCTAGCAGCTTTAAAAGGGAGTCCGGGGAGCTGTTTTTT. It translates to CASSFKRESGELFF.